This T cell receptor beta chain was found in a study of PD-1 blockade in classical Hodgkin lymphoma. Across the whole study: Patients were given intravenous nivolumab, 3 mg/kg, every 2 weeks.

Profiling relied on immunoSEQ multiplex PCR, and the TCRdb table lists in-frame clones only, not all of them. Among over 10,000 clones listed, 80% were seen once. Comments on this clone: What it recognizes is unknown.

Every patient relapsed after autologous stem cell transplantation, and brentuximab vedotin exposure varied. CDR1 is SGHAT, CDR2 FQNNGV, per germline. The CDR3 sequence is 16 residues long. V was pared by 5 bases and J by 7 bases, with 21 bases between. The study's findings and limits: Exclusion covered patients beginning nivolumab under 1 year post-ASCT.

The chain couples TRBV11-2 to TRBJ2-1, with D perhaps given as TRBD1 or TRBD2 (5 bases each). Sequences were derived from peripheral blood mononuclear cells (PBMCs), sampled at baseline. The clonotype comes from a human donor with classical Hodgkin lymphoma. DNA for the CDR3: TGTGCCAGCAGCAGCCTAGCAGGGAGCAGGGTGAATGAGCAGTTCTTC. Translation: CASSSLAGSRVNEQFF.